The 32 T cell receptor beta chains presented below share a single source sample, sequenced in a study of shared clonotypes between healthy human individuals. This table comes from immunoSEQ multiplex PCR, and its TCRdb copy is limited to in-frame clones, with some not included. Found here are about 2.1 million clones, approximately 94% of them singletons; the top ten hold more than 1.5%. Naive CD8 cells comprised CD45RO-negative, CCR7-positively selected cells, excluding terminally differentiated effector memory CD45RA+ cells. The sample taken for sequencing was naive CD8+ T cells from PBMCs. These TCRs come from a man between 18 and 35 years old in good health. Some clones in this sample may be carry-over from other donors' samples.

This clone was seen once. The gene calls are TRBV19 and TRBJ2-7, with D uncertain. This CDR3 region has 15 residues. Germline loops: CDR1 LNHDA, CDR2 SQIVND (reference sequence). V was trimmed by 3 bases and J by 0 bases, leaving 12 bases between them. CDR3 residues: CASSITWSSSYEQYF. The CDR3 bases are TGTGCCAGTAGTATCACCTGGAGTAGCTCCTACGAGCAGTACTTC.

The chain has TRBV5-1 and TRBJ2-1; 10 bases agree with TRBD1. This CDR3 has 15 amino acids. The V gene end was trimmed by 4 bases and the J gene end by 4 bases; junction bases not matched to a gene: 5. Germline-derived CDR1 and CDR2 are SGHRS and YFSETQ. CDR3 DNA sequence: TGCGCCAGCAGCCCGACAGGGGGCCTATACAATGAGCAGTTCTTC. Residues: CASSPTGGLYNEQFF.

The chain links TRBV27 to TRBJ1-5, with 8 bases fitting TRBD1. The CDR3 is 15 residues long. The germline gives CDR1 MNHEY, CDR2 SMNVEV (reference sequence). V lost 0 bases, J lost 7 bases, and 5 bases stayed unmatched. CDR3 sequence (DNA): TGTGCCAGCAGTTTATCCTTCCAGGGGGCACAGCCCCAGCATTTT. This translates into CASSLSFQGAQPQHF.

This clone showed up just once. This sample also contains other DNA sequences that code for the same CDR3. J is TRBJ2-7 and V is TRBV7-9; no firm D call. The V gene's germline CDR1 is SEHNR and CDR2 FQNEAQ (reference sequence). Trimming left V 4 bases short and J 3 bases short, with 7 bases between. This CDR3 has 12 residues. The DNA of the CDR3 is TGTGCCAGCAGCTCAGCCAGCTACGAGCAGTACTTC. The encoded protein is CASSSASYEQYF.

In this sample, this clone turned up once. The chain combines TRBV4-1 with TRBJ2-5; D is tentatively TRBD1 or TRBD2 (5 bases each). This CDR3 comprises 15 residues. V was shortened by 3 bases and J by 5 bases, with 16 bases between the two germline ends. CDR1 is MGHRA and CDR2 is YSYEKL in the germline V gene. The CDR3 reads CASSQGVGPGETQYF. The CDR3 coding sequence is TGCGCCAGCAGCCAGGGGGTCGGGCCGGGGGAGACCCAGTACTTC.

This sequence joins TRBV25-1 and TRBJ2-3; D remains unclear. Germline CDR1 MGHDK, CDR2 SYGVNS. The germline V and J ends were trimmed by 3 bases and 6 bases, with 13 bases remaining between them. CDR3 size: 14 residues. In DNA, the CDR3 is TGTGCCAGCAGTGACCAGCACCTGGGGGATACGCAGTATTTT. This gives the protein CASSDQHLGDTQYF. Supplemented by reference TRBV25-1 and TRBJ2-3, the full variable domain reads EADIYQTPRYLVIGTGKKITLECSQTMGHDKMYWYQQDPGMELHLIHYSYGVNSTEKGDLSSESTVSRIRTEHFPLTLESARPSHTSQYLCASSDQHLGDTQYFGPGTRLTVL.

This rearrangement joins TRBV30 to TRBJ2-7; no clear D gene. The germline gives CDR1 GTSNPN, CDR2 SVGIG (reference sequence). The CDR3 loop spans 12 amino acids. V was pared by 0 bases and J by 5 bases, with 8 bases between. The CDR3 coding sequence is TGTGCCTGGAGTGTACTGAACAACGAGCAGTACTTC. Its translation is CAWSVLNNEQYF. The full variable domain, its missing parts supplied by reference TRBV30 and TRBJ2-7, is SQTIHQWPATLVQPVGSPLSLECTVEGTSNPNLYWYRQAAGRGLQLLFYSVGIGQISSEVPQNLSASRPQDRQFILSSKKLLLSDSGFYLCAWSVLNNEQYFGPGTRLTVT.

The V and J genes are TRBV9 and TRBJ2-3; no definite D call. Trimming stripped 0 bases from V and 4 bases from J, with 9 bases between. The CDR3 runs 14 residues. Germline values: CDR1 SGDLS, CDR2 YYNGEE. The chain's CDR3 is CASSVGGTSDTQYF. The CDR3 DNA reads as TGTGCCAGCAGCGTAGGTGGTACGTCAGATACGCAGTATTTT.

The chain uses TRBV7-9 and TRBJ2-1; D unresolved. Trimming took 7 bases from V and 9 from J, leaving 7 bases between them. The length of the CDR3 is 10 residues. Germline V lookup: CDR1 SEHNR, CDR2 FQNEAQ (reference sequence). Written as DNA, the CDR3 is TGTGCCAGCATCCCGGGTGAGCAGTTCTTC. It yields the protein CASIPGEQFF.

V is TRBV11-2 and J is TRBJ2-4; tentatively, D is TRBD2 (6 bases). Germline V gene lookup returns CDR1 SGHAT and CDR2 FQNNGV. The CDR3 loop spans 12 amino acids. CDR3 sequence (DNA): TGTGCTACCCGGGGGTCCAAAAACATTCAGTACTTC. Its translation is CATRGSKNIQYF.

This chain links TRBV27 with TRBJ2-2, with D tentatively TRBD2 (5 bases). The CDR3 is 15 residues long. Between the trimmed V and J ends, which lost 2 bases and 4 bases, there was a span of 11 bases. Germline V gene sequence: CDR1 MNHEY, CDR2 SMNVEV (reference sequence). The CDR3 DNA sequence: TGTGCCAGCAGTTTAATCGGGGTAGCCACCGGGGAGCTGTTTTTT. Translation: CASSLIGVATGELFF.

This chain connects TRBV2 to TRBJ2-7; D remains ambiguous. The CDR3 is 11 amino acids. Germline values: CDR1 SNHLY, CDR2 FYNNEI. Deletions cut 3 bases from V and 6 bases from J, with 6 bases between. The CDR3 sequence is CASSESFEQYF. CDR3 bases: TGTGCCAGCAGTGAGAGCTTCGAGCAGTACTTC.

The genes are TRBV29-1 and TRBJ2-7; no definite D call. The CDR3 is 13 residues long. Trimming left V 3 bases short and J 0 bases short, with 9 bases between. Germline V gene sequence: CDR1 SQVTM, CDR2 ANQGSEA. The CDR3 is CSVETPNSYEQYF. DNA of the CDR3: TGCAGCGTTGAGACACCTAACTCCTACGAGCAGTACTTC.

V gene TRBV27 combines with J gene TRBJ2-7, with D tentatively TRBD2 (6 bases). This CDR3 region has 15 residues. CDR1 is MNHEY and CDR2 is SMNVEV in the germline V gene (reference sequence). Deletions cut 2 bases from V and 1 base from J, with 12 bases between. The CDR3 nucleotides are TGTGCCAGCAGTTTAGAGGCGGGACGGTCCTACGAGCAGTACTTC. It translates to CASSLEAGRSYEQYF.

This rearrangement joins TRBV9 to TRBJ2-2; 11 bases align to TRBD2. J lost 1 base, V lost 4 bases, and 3 bases had no gene match. This CDR3 has 16 amino acids. CDR1 SGDLS and CDR2 YYNGEE come from the germline V gene. In DNA, the CDR3 is TGTGCCAGCAGCTCAGGACTAGCGGGGAACACCGGGGAGCTGTTTTTT. Its translation: CASSSGLAGNTGELFF. Complete variable domain (other parts from reference TRBV9 and TRBJ2-2): DSGVTQTPKHLITATGQRVTLRCSPRSGDLSVYWYQQSLDQGLQFLIQYYNGEERAKGNILERFSAQQFPDLHSELNLSSLELGDSALYFCASSSGLAGNTGELFFGEGSRLTVL.

The chain recombines TRBV27 with TRBJ1-2; 12 bases line up with TRBD1. CDR1 MNHEY and CDR2 SMNVEV come from the germline V gene (reference sequence). Losses at the gene ends were 0 bases for V and 8 bases for J; bases not matched to a gene: 10. The CDR3 has 17 residues. CDR3 DNA: TGTGCCAGCAGTTTATCGCGTTACGGGACAGGGGGCGGAGGCTACACCTTC. Its protein is CASSLSRYGTGGGGYTF.

V and J are TRBV2 and TRBJ2-1, with D unclear. V was clipped by 3 bases and J by 1 base, with 19 bases between them. CDR1 is SNHLY and CDR2 is FYNNEI in the germline V gene. This CDR3 region has 18 residues. CDR3 amino acids: CASSERSPRKWSYNEQFF. The CDR3 coding sequence is TGTGCCAGCAGTGAGAGGAGCCCGCGAAAATGGTCCTACAATGAGCAGTTCTTC.

The chain couples TRBV9 to TRBJ2-1; 8 nucleotides match TRBD2. Germline CDR1 and CDR2: SGDLS and YYNGEE. CDR3 length: 15 amino acids. Germline trimming cut 7 bases from V and 7 bases from J; bases unmatched to any gene: 13. CDR3 sequence: CASCPGSGSPNEQFF. In DNA, the CDR3 is TGTGCCAGCTGTCCGGGGAGCGGGAGTCCGAATGAGCAGTTCTTC.

About this clone itself: Additional DNA sequences in this sample encode the identical CDR3. This chain links TRBV9 with TRBJ2-3; weak D call: TRBD1 (5 bases). CDR1 and CDR2 from the germline V gene are SGDLS and YYNGEE. CDR3 length equals 15 residues. V lost 0 bases and J 0 bases, leaving 8 bases between the germline ends. CDR3 DNA: TGTGCCAGCAGCGTAGAAGACAGTAGCACAGATACGCAGTATTTT. Its translation is CASSVEDSSTDTQYF.

The chain combines TRBV13 with TRBJ2-2; D remains unclear. Germline V gene sequence: CDR1 PRHDT, CDR2 FYEKMQ (reference sequence). There are 16 residues in the CDR3. Deletions cut 1 base from V and 6 bases from J, with 15 bases between. The CDR3: CASSLVERPSAGELFF. The CDR3 DNA follows: TGTGCCAGCAGCTTAGTCGAGAGGCCATCCGCCGGGGAGCTGTTTTTT.

The chain has TRBV5-4 and TRBJ1-1; no definite D call. V lost 3 bases and J 3 bases, leaving 21 bases between the germline ends. This CDR3 region has 17 residues. Germline CDR1 is SGHNT and CDR2 is YYREEE (reference sequence). CDR3 in DNA: TGTGCCAGCAGCTCGTCCGTGATGGAGGCGCGGGACACTGAAGCTTTCTTT. It specifies CASSSSVMEARDTEAFF. The entire variable domain, with the rest obtained from reference TRBV5-4 and TRBJ1-1, is as follows: ETGVTQSPTHLIKTRGQQVTLRCSSQSGHNTVSWYQQALGQGPQFIFQYYREEENGRGNFPPRFSGLQFPNYSSELNVNALELDDSALYLCASSSSVMEARDTEAFFGQGTRLTVV.

The chain employs TRBV28 and TRBJ2-5; 8 bases align to TRBD1. Looked up from germline, CDR1 is MDHEN and CDR2 is SYDVKM. The CDR3 totals 16 residues. The ends lost 3 bases at V and 5 bases at J; junction bases unmatched: 11. The DNA of the CDR3 is TGTGCCAGCAGTTTGTTAGGCCCCAGGGGGCGCGAGACCCAGTACTTC. This codes for CASSLLGPRGRETQYF.

The chain couples TRBV5-5 to TRBJ2-7, with D possibly being TRBD1 (6 bases). Germline CDR1 SGHKS, CDR2 YYEKEE (reference sequence). Trimming removed 4 bases from V and 5 bases from J, with 16 bases in between. This CDR3 contains 14 residues. CDR3 nucleotides: TGTGCCAGCAGCCCAGGGGCCTCCATCCACGAGCAGTACTTC. Amino acid sequence: CASSPGASIHEQYF.

This chain joins TRBV7-8 and TRBJ1-1; no clear D. Trimming removed 5 bases at V and 0 bases at J, with 13 bases between. Looked up from germline, CDR1 is SGHVS and CDR2 is FQNEAQ. There are 15 residues in the CDR3. Written as DNA, the CDR3 is TGTGCCAGCAGCCCGTGGACGGATATGAACACTGAAGCTTTCTTT. The encoded protein is CASSPWTDMNTEAFF.

In nucleotides, the CDR3 is TGTGCCAGCAGCTCAGGTGGCCTAGCGGGAGTGGCTTACAATGAGCAGTTCTTC. Amino acids: CASSSGGLAGVAYNEQFF. This chain uses TRBV9 with TRBJ2-1; 10 bases line up with TRBD2. J lost 4 bases, V lost 4 bases, and 14 bases had no gene match. This CDR3 contains 18 residues. CDR1 is SGDLS, CDR2 YYNGEE, per germline.

This rearrangement joins TRBV30 to TRBJ2-1; D is uncertain. The CDR3 contains 12 residues. Germline values: CDR1 GTSNPN, CDR2 SVGIG (reference sequence). The V end was cut by 7 bases, the J end by 3 bases, with 10 bases between. CDR3 in amino acids: CASVGNYNEQFF. In DNA form, the CDR3 reads TGTGCCTCCGTGGGCAACTACAATGAGCAGTTCTTC. Full variable domain (outside the CDR3, taken from reference TRBV30 and TRBJ2-1): SQTIHQWPATLVQPVGSPLSLECTVEGTSNPNLYWYRQAAGRGLQLLFYSVGIGQISSEVPQNLSASRPQDRQFILSSKKLLLSDSGFYLCASVGNYNEQFFGPGTRLTVL.

The chain has TRBV6-5 and TRBJ2-1; D is possibly TRBD2 (5 bases). V lost 8 bases, J lost 4 bases, and 18 bases lay in between. Germline loops: CDR1 MNHEY, CDR2 SVGAGI. CDR3 length: 15 amino acids. The CDR3 loop reads CASRTGPSIYNEQFF. The CDR3, as DNA: TGTGCCAGCCGGACTGGCCCCTCCATTTACAATGAGCAGTTCTTC.

V and J are TRBV5-1 and TRBJ2-3, with D possibly TRBD2 on 7 matching bases. This CDR3 region has 18 residues. Germline CDR1 and CDR2: SGHRS and YFSETQ. Trimming removed 0 bases at V and 0 bases at J, with 17 bases between. Written as DNA, the CDR3 is TGCGCCAGCAGCTTGGGCCGGGGGGCAGGACTCAGCACAGATACGCAGTATTTT. It encodes CASSLGRGAGLSTDTQYF.

The J gene is TRBJ1-2, the V gene TRBV28; tentative D call: TRBD1 (6 bases). V was shortened by 7 bases and J by 7 bases, with 19 bases between the two germline ends. This CDR3 comprises 14 residues. CDR1 is MDHEN, CDR2 SYDVKM, per germline. CDR3 protein: CASMRRGVVGGYTF. CDR3 sequence (DNA): TGTGCCAGCATGCGGAGGGGGGTAGTCGGTGGCTACACCTTC.

The chain recombines TRBV15 with TRBJ1-2, with a possible D match to TRBD1 (6 bases). The CDR3 spans 13 residues. Germline CDR1 and CDR2: LNHNV and YYDKDF (reference sequence). V was shortened by 2 bases and J by 6 bases, with 10 bases between the two germline ends. CDR3 nucleotides: TGTGCCACCAGCAGACCACAGGGTGATGGCTACACCTTC. It codes for CATSRPQGDGYTF. Based on the CDR3 plus reference TRBV15 and TRBJ1-2, the full variable domain is DAMVIQNPRYQVTQFGKPVTLSCSQTLNHNVMYWYQQKSSQAPKLLFHYYDKDFNNEADTPDNFQSRRPNTSFCFLDIRSPGLGDTAMYLCATSRPQGDGYTFGSGTRLTVV.

J is TRBJ2-7 and V is TRBV5-5; possibly TRBD1 for D (5 bases). The CDR3 sequence is 13 residues long. V was pared by 0 bases and J by 7 bases, with 11 bases between. In germline, CDR1 is SGHKS, CDR2 YYEKEE (reference sequence). Here the CDR3 DNA reads TGTGCCAGCAGCTTGGACAGGCCCCTGGAGCAGTACTTC. It encodes CASSLDRPLEQYF.

The chain combines TRBV25-1 with TRBJ2-1; D is undetermined. This CDR3 contains 17 residues. Between the trimmed V and J ends, which lost 1 base and 0 bases, there was a span of 13 bases. CDR1 MGHDK and CDR2 SYGVNS come from the germline V gene. In nucleotides, the CDR3 is TGTGCCAGCAGTGAATTTCTCTTCGAAAGCTCCTACAATGAGCAGTTCTTC. Protein product: CASSEFLFESSYNEQFF.